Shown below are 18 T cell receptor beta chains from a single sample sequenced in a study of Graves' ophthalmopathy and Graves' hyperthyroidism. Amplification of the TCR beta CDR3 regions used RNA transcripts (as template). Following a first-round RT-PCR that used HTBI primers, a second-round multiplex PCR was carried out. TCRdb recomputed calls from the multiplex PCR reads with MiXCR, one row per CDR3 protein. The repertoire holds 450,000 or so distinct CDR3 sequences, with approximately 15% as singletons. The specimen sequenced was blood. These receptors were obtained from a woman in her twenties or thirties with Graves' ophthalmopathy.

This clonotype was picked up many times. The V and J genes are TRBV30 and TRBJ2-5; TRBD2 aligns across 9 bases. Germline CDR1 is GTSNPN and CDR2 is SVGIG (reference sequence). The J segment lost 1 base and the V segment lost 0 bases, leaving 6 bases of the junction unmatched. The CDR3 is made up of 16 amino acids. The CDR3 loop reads CAWSVWSGGIQETQYF. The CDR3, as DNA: TGTGCCTGGAGTGTCTGGAGCGGGGGGATCCAAGAGACCCAGTACTTC.

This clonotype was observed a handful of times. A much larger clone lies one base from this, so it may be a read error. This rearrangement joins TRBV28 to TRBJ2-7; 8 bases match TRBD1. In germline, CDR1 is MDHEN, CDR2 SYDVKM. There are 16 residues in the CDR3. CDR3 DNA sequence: TGTGCCGGCAGTCTTAAATTGGACAGGGAAGCCTACGAGCAGTACTTC. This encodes CAGSLKLDREAYEQYF.

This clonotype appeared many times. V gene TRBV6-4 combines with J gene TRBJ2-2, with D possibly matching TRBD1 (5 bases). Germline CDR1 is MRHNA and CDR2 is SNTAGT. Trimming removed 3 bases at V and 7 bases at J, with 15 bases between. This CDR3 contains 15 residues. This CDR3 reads CASSEGQGSGGELFF. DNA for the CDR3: TGTGCCAGCAGTGAGGGGCAGGGATCCGGCGGGGAGCTGTTTTTT.

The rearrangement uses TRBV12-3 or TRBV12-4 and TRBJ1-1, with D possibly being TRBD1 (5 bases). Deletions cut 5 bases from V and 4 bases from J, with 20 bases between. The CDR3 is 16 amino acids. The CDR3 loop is CASSPSNQGTGTEAFF. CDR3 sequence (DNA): TGTGCCAGCAGTCCCTCCAATCAGGGAACGGGCACTGAAGCTTTCTTT.

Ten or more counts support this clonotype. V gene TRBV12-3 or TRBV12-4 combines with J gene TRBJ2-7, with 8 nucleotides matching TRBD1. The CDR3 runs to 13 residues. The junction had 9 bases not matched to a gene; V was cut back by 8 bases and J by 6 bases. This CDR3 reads CASRNQGAAEQYF. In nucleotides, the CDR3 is TGTGCCAGCCGGAACCAGGGGGCGGCCGAGCAGTACTTC.

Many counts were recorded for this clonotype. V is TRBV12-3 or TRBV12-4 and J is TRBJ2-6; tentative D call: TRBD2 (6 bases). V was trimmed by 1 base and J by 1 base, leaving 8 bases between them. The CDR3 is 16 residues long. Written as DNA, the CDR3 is TGTGCCAGCAGTTTAGGCCGGGGGTCTGGGGCCAACGTCCTGACTTTC. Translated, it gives CASSLGRGSGANVLTF.

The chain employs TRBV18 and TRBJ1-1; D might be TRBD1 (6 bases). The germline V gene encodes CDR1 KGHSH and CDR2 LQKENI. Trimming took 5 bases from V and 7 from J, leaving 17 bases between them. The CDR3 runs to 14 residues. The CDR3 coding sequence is TGTGCCAGCTCATTCAGGGGTCGTACGGTTGAAGCTTTCTTT. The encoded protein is CASSFRGRTVEAFF. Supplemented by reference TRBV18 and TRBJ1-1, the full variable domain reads NAGVMQNPRHLVRRRGQEARLRCSPMKGHSHVYWYRQLPEEGLKFMVYLQKENIIDESGMPKERFSAEFPKEGPSILRIQQVVRGDSAAYFCASSFRGRTVEAFFGQGTRLTVV.

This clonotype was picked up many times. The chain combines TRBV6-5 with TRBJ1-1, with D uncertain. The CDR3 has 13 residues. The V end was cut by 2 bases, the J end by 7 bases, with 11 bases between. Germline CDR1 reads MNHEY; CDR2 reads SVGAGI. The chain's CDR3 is CASSYSLGNEAFF. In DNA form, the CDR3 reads TGTGCCAGCAGTTACAGCCTAGGAAATGAAGCTTTCTTT.

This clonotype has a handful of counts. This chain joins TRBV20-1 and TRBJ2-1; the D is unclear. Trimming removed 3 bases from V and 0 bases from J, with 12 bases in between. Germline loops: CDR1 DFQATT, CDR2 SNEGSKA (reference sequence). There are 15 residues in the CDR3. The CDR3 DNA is TGCAGTGCTAGGCCCAGATGGCACTCCTACAATGAGCAGTTCTTC. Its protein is CSARPRWHSYNEQFF.

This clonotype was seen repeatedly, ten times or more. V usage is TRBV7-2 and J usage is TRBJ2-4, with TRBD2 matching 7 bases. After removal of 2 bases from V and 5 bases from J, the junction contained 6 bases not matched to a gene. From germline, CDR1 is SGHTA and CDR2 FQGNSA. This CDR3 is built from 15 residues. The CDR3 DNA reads TGTGCCAGCAGCTTAATGCTGGGAGGGGAAAACATTCAGTACTTC. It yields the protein CASSLMLGGENIQYF.

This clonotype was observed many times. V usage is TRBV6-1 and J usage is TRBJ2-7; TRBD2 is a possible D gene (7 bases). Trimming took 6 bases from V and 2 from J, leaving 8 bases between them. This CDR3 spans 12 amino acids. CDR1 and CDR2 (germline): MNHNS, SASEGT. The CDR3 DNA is TGTGCCAGCAGAGGGGGGGCCTACGAGCAGTACTTC. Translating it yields CASRGGAYEQYF.

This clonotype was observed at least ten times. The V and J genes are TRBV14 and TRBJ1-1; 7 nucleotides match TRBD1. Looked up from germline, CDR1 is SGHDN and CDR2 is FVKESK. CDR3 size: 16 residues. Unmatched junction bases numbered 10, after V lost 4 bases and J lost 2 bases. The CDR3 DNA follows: TGTGCCAGCAGCCGAAAGACAGGGACAAGAAACACTGAAGCTTTCTTT. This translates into CASSRKTGTRNTEAFF.

This CDR3 is CASSLASAFYEQYF. Here the CDR3 DNA reads TGCGCCAGCAGCTTGGCTAGCGCTTTTTACGAGCAGTACTTC. The chain carries TRBV5-1 and TRBJ2-7; possible D gene TRBD2, 6 bases. This CDR3 has 14 residues. CDR1 is SGHRS, CDR2 YFSETQ, per germline. V was pared by 0 bases and J by 4 bases, with 11 bases between.

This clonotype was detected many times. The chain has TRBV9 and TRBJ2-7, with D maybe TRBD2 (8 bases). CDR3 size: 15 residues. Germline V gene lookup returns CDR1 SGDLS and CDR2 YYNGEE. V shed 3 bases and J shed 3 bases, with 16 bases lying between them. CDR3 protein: CASSGRGDSIYEQYF. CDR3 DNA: TGTGCCAGCAGCGGGCGGGGGGACAGTATCTACGAGCAGTACTTC.

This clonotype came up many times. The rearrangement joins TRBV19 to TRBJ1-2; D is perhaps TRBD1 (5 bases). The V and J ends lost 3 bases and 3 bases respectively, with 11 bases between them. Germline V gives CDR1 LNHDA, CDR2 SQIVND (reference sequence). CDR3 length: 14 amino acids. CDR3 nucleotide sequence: TGTGCCAGTAGTATCAGGGATTTCGACTATGGCTACACCTTC. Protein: CASSIRDFDYGYTF.

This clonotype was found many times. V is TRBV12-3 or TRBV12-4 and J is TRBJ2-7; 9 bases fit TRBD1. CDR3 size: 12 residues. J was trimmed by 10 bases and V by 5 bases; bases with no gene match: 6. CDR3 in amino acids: CASSPHRGRQYF. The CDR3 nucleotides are TGTGCCAGCAGTCCGCACAGGGGGCGTCAGTACTTC.

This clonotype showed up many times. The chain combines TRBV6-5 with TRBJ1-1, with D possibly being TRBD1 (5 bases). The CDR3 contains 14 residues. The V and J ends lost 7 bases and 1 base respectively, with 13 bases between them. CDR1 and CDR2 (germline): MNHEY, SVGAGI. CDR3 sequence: CASNRDGKNTEAFF. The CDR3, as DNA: TGTGCCAGCAATAGGGACGGAAAGAACACTGAAGCTTTCTTT.

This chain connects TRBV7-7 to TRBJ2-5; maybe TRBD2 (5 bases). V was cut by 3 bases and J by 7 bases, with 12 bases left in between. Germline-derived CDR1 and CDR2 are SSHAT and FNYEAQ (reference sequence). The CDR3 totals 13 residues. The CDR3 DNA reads TGTGCCAGCAGCTTGGGTCAGGCGGGGACCCAGTACTTC. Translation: CASSLGQAGTQYF.